This T cell receptor beta chain was sequenced for a study of blood T cell repertoires in COVID-19. Study-level background: PBMCs, B-cell-depleted T cells, or T cells provided the cDNA or gDNA that made up the material.

The CDR3 extends over 14 amino acids. Original data processing: Reference gene primers were amplified, and this amplification served to estimate nucleated cell counts. The table came from immunoSEQ multiplex PCR; TCRdb's copy has only in-frame clones and leaves some out. The D gene and trimming were derived from the DNA, and the V and J assignments and clone size from that table. The sample includes approximately 290,000 clones, more than 65% of them seen just once. V gene TRBV21-1 combines with J gene TRBJ1-1; TRBD1 is taken as the D call from the table, unchecked against the DNA. TRBV21-1 is listed as a pseudogene. This clonotype originated in a person aged 65 to 79 with COVID-19, enrolled during active disease. Sequenced: peripheral blood. CDR3 sequence (DNA): TGTGCCAGCAGCAAAGGGGGGCTGAACACTGAAGCTTTCTTT. It specifies CASSKGGLNTEAFF.